This T cell receptor (beta chain) stems from a study of Ad26.COV2.S vaccination and SARS-CoV-2 variants. The protocol was immunoSEQ multiplex PCR, while the TCRdb copy is restricted to in-frame clones and leaves out a portion. In the table there are 85,000 to 120,000 clones, 80% of which are singletons. This clone was recorded once. V lost 6 bases and J 0 bases, leaving 8 bases between the germline ends. CDR3 length: 13 amino acids. This specimen consisted of peripheral blood, obtained after recovery from COVID-19. The sequence was collected from a human donor who had recovered from COVID-19. The V and J genes are TRBV12-3 or TRBV12-4 and TRBJ1-1; unclear D gene. The CDR3 is CASSAQMNTEAFF. The CDR3 nucleotides are TGTGCCAGCAGCGCTCAAATGAACACTGAAGCTTTCTTT.